In its sample, the clone carrying this TCR beta chain was seen many times. As yet, its antigen is unknown. The data originate from a study of T cells in Graves' hyperthyroidism and ophthalmopathy. This CDR3 is 14 amino acids long. V was pared by 4 bases and J by 4 bases, with 13 bases between. The germline gives CDR1 LGHDT, CDR2 YNNKEL (reference sequence). TCR beta CDR3 sequences were amplified from RNA transcripts. Carried out on the TCR CDR3, a first-round RT-PCR used the HTBI primer set. TCRdb itself ran the multiplex PCR reads through MiXCR, one entry per CDR3 protein. In the table there are more than 350,000 distinct CDR3 sequences, about a sixth of which are singletons. Uncontrolled infection, other autoimmune disease, pregnancy or lactation led to exclusion. The authors took PBMCs from 10 ml fresh peripheral blood. The study's findings and limits: Ophthalmopathy onset followed model prediction by a median roughly six months.

Sequencing was performed on blood. The source is a woman aged 25 to 39 with Graves' hyperthyroidism that later progressed to Graves' ophthalmopathy. The genes are TRBV3-1 and TRBJ1-2; no firm D call. CDR3 DNA: TGTGCCAGCAGCCCGCGAGGTCAGTTCTATGGCTACACCTTC. As protein: CASSPRGQFYGYTF.